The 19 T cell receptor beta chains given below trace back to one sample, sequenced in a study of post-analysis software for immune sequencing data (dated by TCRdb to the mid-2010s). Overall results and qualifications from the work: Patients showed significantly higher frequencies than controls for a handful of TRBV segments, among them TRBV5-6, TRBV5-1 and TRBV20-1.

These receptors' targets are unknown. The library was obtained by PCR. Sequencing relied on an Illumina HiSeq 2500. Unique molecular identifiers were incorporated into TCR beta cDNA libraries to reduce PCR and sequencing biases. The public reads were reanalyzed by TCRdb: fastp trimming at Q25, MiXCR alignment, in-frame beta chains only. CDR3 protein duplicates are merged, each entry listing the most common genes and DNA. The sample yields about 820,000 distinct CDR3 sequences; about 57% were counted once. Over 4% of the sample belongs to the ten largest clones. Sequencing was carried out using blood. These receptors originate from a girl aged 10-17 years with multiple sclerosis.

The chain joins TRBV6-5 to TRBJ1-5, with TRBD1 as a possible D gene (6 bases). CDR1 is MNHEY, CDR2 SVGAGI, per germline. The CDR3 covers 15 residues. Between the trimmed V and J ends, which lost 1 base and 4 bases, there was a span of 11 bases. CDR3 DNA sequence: TGTGCCAGCAGTTACTATGGGGGCGGAAATCAGCCCCAGCATTTT. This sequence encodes CASSYYGGGNQPQHF.

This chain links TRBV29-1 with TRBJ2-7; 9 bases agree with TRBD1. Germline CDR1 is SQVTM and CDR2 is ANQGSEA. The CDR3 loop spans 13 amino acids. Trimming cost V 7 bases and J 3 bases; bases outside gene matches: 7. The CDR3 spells CSGGETGGYEQYF. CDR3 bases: TGCAGCGGTGGTGAGACAGGGGGCTACGAGCAGTACTTC.

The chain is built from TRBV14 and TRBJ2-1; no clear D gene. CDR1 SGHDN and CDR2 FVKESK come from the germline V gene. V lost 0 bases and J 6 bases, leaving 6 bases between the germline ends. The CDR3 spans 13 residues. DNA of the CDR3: TGTGCCAGCAGCCAAGATCTTTTCAATGAGCAGTTCTTC. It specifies CASSQDLFNEQFF.

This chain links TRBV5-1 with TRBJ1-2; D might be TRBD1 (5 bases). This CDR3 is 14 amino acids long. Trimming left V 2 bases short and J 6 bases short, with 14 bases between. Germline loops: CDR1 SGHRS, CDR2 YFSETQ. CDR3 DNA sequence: TGCGCCAGCAGCTTTAGACAGCCCCGGGATGGCTACACCTTC. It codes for CASSFRQPRDGYTF. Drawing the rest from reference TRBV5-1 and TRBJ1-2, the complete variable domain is KAGVTQTPRYLIKTRGQQVTLSCSPISGHRSVSWYQQTPGQGLQFLFEYFSETQRNKGNFPGRFSGRQFSNSRSEMNVSTLELGDSALYLCASSFRQPRDGYTFGSGTRLTVV.

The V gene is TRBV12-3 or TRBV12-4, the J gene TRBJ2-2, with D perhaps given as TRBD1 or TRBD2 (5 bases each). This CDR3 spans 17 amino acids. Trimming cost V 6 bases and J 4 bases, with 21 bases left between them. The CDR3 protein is CASRNKAGHRGTGELFF. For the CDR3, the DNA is TGTGCCAGCAGGAACAAAGCAGGGCATCGGGGCACCGGGGAGCTGTTTTTT.

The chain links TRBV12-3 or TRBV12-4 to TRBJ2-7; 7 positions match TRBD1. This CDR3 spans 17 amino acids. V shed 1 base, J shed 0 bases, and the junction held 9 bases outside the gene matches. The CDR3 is CASSLGRGTEASYEQYF. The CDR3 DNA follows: TGTGCCAGCAGTTTAGGTAGAGGGACAGAGGCCTCCTACGAGCAGTACTTC.

The CDR3 sequence is CASSLDAHTEAFF. The CDR3 nucleotides read TGTGCCAGCAGCTTGGACGCCCACACTGAAGCTTTCTTT. This chain joins TRBV7-8 and TRBJ1-1; the D is unclear. V dropped 3 bases and J dropped 3 bases, with 8 bases sitting between them. Germline-derived CDR1 and CDR2 are SGHVS and FQNEAQ. The CDR3 covers 13 residues.

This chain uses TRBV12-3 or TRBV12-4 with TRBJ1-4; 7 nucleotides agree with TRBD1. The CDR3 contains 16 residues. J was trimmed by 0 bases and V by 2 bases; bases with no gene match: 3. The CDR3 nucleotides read TGTGCCAGCAGTTTAAGGGACAGTGCAACTAATGAAAAACTGTTTTTT. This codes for CASSLRDSATNEKLFF.

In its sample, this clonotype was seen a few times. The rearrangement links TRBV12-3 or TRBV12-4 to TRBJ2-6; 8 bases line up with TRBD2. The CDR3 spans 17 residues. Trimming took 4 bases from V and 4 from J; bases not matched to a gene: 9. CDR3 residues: CASSSRTSRSGANVLTF. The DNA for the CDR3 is TGTGCCAGCAGTTCTCGGACTAGCCGTTCAGGGGCCAACGTCCTGACTTTC.

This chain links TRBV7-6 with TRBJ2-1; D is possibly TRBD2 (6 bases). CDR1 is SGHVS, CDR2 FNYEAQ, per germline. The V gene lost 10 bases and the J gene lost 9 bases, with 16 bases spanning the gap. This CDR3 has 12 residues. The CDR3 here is CATPTRGSEQFF. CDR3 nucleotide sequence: TGTGCCACCCCTACGCGGGGAAGTGAGCAGTTCTTC.

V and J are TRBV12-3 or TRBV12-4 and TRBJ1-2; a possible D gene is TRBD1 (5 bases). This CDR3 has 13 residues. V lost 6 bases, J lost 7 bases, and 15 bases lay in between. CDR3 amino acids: CASSPGPGFGYTF. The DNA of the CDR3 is TGTGCCAGCAGCCCAGGTCCAGGGTTTGGCTACACCTTC.

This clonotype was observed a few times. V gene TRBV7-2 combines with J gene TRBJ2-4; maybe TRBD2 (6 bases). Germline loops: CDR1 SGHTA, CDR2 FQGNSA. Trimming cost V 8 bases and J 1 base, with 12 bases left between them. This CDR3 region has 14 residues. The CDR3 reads CASGLAGAKNIQYF. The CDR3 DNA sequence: TGTGCCAGCGGACTGGCGGGGGCCAAAAACATTCAGTACTTC.

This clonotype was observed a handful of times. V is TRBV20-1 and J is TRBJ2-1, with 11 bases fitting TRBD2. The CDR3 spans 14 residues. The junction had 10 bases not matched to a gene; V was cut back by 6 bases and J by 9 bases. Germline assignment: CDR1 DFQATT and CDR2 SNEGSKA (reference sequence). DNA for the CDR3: TGCAGTGCCTCCGCTAGCGGGGGGTGGAGTGAGCAGTTCTTC. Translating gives CSASASGGWSEQFF.

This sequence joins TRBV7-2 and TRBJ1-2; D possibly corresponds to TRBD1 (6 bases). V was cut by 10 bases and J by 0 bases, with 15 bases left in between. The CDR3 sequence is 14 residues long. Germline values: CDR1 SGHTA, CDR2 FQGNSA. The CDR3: CAIAQGQPNYGYTF. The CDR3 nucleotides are TGTGCCATCGCACAAGGACAGCCTAACTATGGCTACACCTTC.

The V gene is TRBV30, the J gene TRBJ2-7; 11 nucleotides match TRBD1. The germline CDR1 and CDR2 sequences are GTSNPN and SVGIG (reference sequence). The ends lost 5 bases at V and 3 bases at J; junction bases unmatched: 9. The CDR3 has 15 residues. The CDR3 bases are TGTGCCTGGTGGCCAGGGGACAGGGGGAGCTACGAGCAGTACTTC. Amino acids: CAWWPGDRGSYEQYF.

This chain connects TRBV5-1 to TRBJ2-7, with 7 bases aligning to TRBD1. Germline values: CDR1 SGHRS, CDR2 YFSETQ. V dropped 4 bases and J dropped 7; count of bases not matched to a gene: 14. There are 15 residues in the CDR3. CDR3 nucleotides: TGCGCCAGCAGCGAAACAGGGGCGGCAGATCGTGAGCAGTACTTC. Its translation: CASSETGAADREQYF.

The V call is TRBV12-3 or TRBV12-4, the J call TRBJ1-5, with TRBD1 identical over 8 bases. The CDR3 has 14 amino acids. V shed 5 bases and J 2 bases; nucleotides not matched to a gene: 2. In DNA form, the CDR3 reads TGTGCCAGCAGTCAGGGGGCCGGCAATCAGCCCCAGCATTTT. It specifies CASSQGAGNQPQHF.

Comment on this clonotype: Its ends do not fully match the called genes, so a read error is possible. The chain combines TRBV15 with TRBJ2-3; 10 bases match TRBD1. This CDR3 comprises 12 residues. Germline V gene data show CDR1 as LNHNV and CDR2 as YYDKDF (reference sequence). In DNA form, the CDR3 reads TGCCAGGACAGGGGGGGAAAAGATACGCAGTATTTT. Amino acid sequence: CQDRGGKDTQYF.

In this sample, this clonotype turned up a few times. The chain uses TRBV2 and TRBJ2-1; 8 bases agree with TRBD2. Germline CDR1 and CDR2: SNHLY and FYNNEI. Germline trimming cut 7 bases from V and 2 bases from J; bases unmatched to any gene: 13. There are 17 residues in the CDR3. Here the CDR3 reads CASKGERGRTAYNEQFF. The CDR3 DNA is TGTGCCAGCAAGGGGGAGCGCGGGAGGACCGCCTACAATGAGCAGTTCTTC.